The 29 T cell receptor beta chains given below trace back to one sample, sequenced in a study of monozygotic twins with inflammatory bowel disease. For each CDR3 protein, TCRdb gives one entry from its re-call of the 5' RACE reads, without DNA. The sample has about 210,000 distinct CDR3 sequences; the top ten hold 1.5% to 2%. Sample: blood. The source of these receptors is a human donor with ulcerative colitis or Crohn's disease, or a healthy co-twin of an affected twin (not recorded which).

The chain is built from TRBV12-3 or TRBV12-4 and TRBJ1-1. This CDR3 contains 14 residues. The CDR3: CASSFKALNTEAFF.

The rearrangement uses TRBV7-6 and TRBJ1-1; the D call from TCRdb, TRBD1, cannot be confirmed without DNA. CDR3 size: 16 residues. Per germline, CDR1 SGHVS and CDR2 FNYEAQ. CDR3 protein: CASSFSGGAVNTEAFF.

This rearrangement joins TRBV5-1 to TRBJ1-6; TCRdb's D gene call, TRBD1, goes unchecked for lack of DNA. The length of the CDR3 is 15 residues. CDR1 SGHRS and CDR2 YFSETQ come from the germline V gene. The CDR3 region is CASSPRTGERSPLHF. The full variable domain, its missing parts supplied by reference TRBV5-1 and TRBJ1-6, is KAGVTQTPRYLIKTRGQQVTLSCSPISGHRSVSWYQQTPGQGLQFLFEYFSETQRNKGNFPGRFSGRQFSNSRSEMNVSTLELGDSALYLCASSPRTGERSPLHFGNGTRLTVT.

J is TRBJ2-6 and V is TRBV5-1; TCRdb indicates TRBD1, and absent DNA this call remains unverified. The CDR3 is made up of 17 amino acids. From germline, CDR1 is SGHRS and CDR2 YFSETQ. CDR3 sequence: CASSTGQRVSGANVLTF.

V and J are TRBV16 and TRBJ2-7; TCRdb names TRBD1, which stays unverified in the absence of DNA. CDR3 length: 13 residues. The germline gives CDR1 KGHSY, CDR2 FQNENV. CDR3 amino acids: CASSRRTAYEQYF.

The chain joins TRBV5-1 to TRBJ1-3; TCRdb lists TRBD1, though no DNA is available to test this call. The CDR3 covers 15 residues. Germline CDR1 and CDR2: SGHRS and YFSETQ. CDR3 sequence: CASRLGPPLGNTIYF.

The chain joins TRBV2 to TRBJ1-1; TCRdb proposes TRBD1, but this gene call is untestable without DNA. The CDR3 sequence is 14 residues long. The V gene's germline CDR1 is SNHLY and CDR2 FYNNEI. Here the CDR3 reads CASKNTGGGTEAFF.

The chain links TRBV11-1 to TRBJ1-6; TCRdb names TRBD1, which stays unverified in the absence of DNA. Looked up from germline, CDR1 is SGHAT and CDR2 is FQDESV (reference sequence). The CDR3 has 16 residues. The CDR3 reads CASSLGTGGWSSPLHF.

The chain uses TRBV20-1 and TRBJ2-7; checking the TCRdb D call of TRBD2 is not possible without DNA. Germline lookup yields CDR1 DFQATT and CDR2 SNEGSKA (reference sequence). CDR3 length equals 15 residues. Here the CDR3 reads CSARLAGGPSYEQYF.

V is TRBV3-1 and J is TRBJ2-6. CDR3 length equals 17 residues. Germline V gene lookup returns CDR1 LGHDT and CDR2 YNNKEL (reference sequence). The CDR3 region is CASSPPRHDPGANVLTF.

The V call is TRBV5-4, the J call TRBJ1-1. In germline, CDR1 is SGHNT, CDR2 YYREEE (reference sequence). CDR3 length: 14 amino acids. The CDR3 sequence: CASSAGPLNTAAFF.

The chain employs TRBV20-1 and TRBJ1-1; TCRdb picks TRBD1, but there is no DNA to check that call. In germline, CDR1 is DFQATT, CDR2 SNEGSKA (reference sequence). There are 12 residues in the CDR3. Here the CDR3 reads CSLGGVGTEAFF.

The chain uses TRBV5-1 and TRBJ2-7. The CDR3 loop spans 14 amino acids. CDR1 is SGHRS and CDR2 is YFSETQ in the germline V gene. CDR3 region: CASRSTYRTYEQYF. Variable domain in full (rest from reference TRBV5-1 and TRBJ2-7): KAGVTQTPRYLIKTRGQQVTLSCSPISGHRSVSWYQQTPGQGLQFLFEYFSETQRNKGNFPGRFSGRQFSNSRSEMNVSTLELGDSALYLCASRSTYRTYEQYFGPGTRLTVT.

The V and J genes are TRBV28 and TRBJ1-2; the D call from TCRdb, TRBD1, cannot be confirmed without DNA. Germline V gene lookup returns CDR1 MDHEN and CDR2 SYDVKM. This CDR3 spans 16 amino acids. CDR3: CASSPQGGIYGYGYTF.

The genes are TRBV3-1 and TRBJ1-2. The CDR3 loop spans 14 amino acids. Germline V gene sequence: CDR1 LGHDT, CDR2 YNNKEL (reference sequence). The CDR3 sequence is CASSQDVGSYGYTF.

This CDR3 reads CASSSGTSGWSSYEQYF. The V gene is TRBV5-1, the J gene TRBJ2-7; TCRdb proposes TRBD2, but this gene call is untestable without DNA. Looked up from germline, CDR1 is SGHRS and CDR2 is YFSETQ. The CDR3 has 17 residues. The complete variable domain, with remaining parts taken from reference TRBV5-1 and TRBJ2-7, reads KAGVTQTPRYLIKTRGQQVTLSCSPISGHRSVSWYQQTPGQGLQFLFEYFSETQRNKGNFPGRFSGRQFSNSRSEMNVSTLELGDSALYLCASSSGTSGWSSYEQYFGPGTRLTVT.

The chain carries TRBV20-1 and TRBJ2-5; with no DNA, the TCRdb D assignment of TRBD2 cannot be verified. Germline loops: CDR1 DFQATT, CDR2 SNEGSKA (reference sequence). This CDR3 contains 15 residues. The CDR3: CSASLAGGRQETQYF.

The chain recombines TRBV6-5 with TRBJ1-1; TCRdb indicates TRBD1, and absent DNA this call remains unverified. CDR1 is MNHEY, CDR2 SVGAGI, per germline. The CDR3 contains 15 residues. The CDR3 region is CASSYAGAPNTEAFF.

The chain couples TRBV7-2 to TRBJ1-2. Germline assignment: CDR1 SGHTA and CDR2 FQGNSA. This CDR3 has 13 residues. CDR3 in amino acids: CASSLSSRGGYTF.

This rearrangement joins TRBV3-1 to TRBJ1-1. Germline assignment: CDR1 LGHDT and CDR2 YNNKEL (reference sequence). The CDR3 extends over 13 amino acids. CDR3 loop: CASSPSADAEAFF.

The chain has TRBV7-9 and TRBJ2-3. From germline, CDR1 is SEHNR and CDR2 FQNEAQ (reference sequence). The CDR3 has 15 residues. The CDR3 sequence: CASSEDRPSTDTQYF.

The chain combines TRBV12-3 or TRBV12-4 with TRBJ2-3; TCRdb picks TRBD2, but there is no DNA to check that call. The CDR3 loop spans 14 amino acids. CDR3 in amino acids: CASGAGISTDTQYF.

The chain couples TRBV6-1 to TRBJ2-1; TCRdb proposes TRBD2, but this gene call is untestable without DNA. The CDR3 sequence is 15 residues long. Per the germline V gene, CDR1 is MNHNS and CDR2 is SASEGT. The CDR3 sequence: CASRRSGGAYNEQFF.

The chain recombines TRBV19 with TRBJ1-5; there is no DNA to check the TCRdb D call of TRBD1. Germline lookup yields CDR1 LNHDA and CDR2 SQIVND (reference sequence). CDR3 length: 12 amino acids. The chain's CDR3 is CASQRQAGPQHF.

The rearrangement links TRBV20-1 to TRBJ2-2; without DNA, the TCRdb call of TRBD1 cannot be checked. The CDR3 consists of 16 residues. Germline assignment: CDR1 DFQATT and CDR2 SNEGSKA (reference sequence). The CDR3 sequence: CSARDLQGWNTGELFF.

The chain has TRBV12-3 or TRBV12-4 and TRBJ1-2; TCRdb's D gene call, TRBD1, goes unchecked for lack of DNA. The CDR3 has 13 amino acids. CDR3: CASSQGGIYGYTF.

This rearrangement joins TRBV19 to TRBJ2-3; TCRdb names TRBD2, which stays unverified in the absence of DNA. Germline assignment: CDR1 LNHDA and CDR2 SQIVND (reference sequence). The CDR3 has 15 amino acids. This CDR3 is CASSWGLAGSDTQYF.

The J gene is TRBJ1-5, the V gene TRBV3-1. CDR1 is LGHDT, CDR2 YNNKEL, per germline (reference sequence). The CDR3 has 14 amino acids. This CDR3 is CASSQGGGDQPQHF.

J is TRBJ1-5 and V is TRBV20-1; the TCRdb call, TRBD1, lacks DNA for checking. This CDR3 comprises 14 residues. From germline, CDR1 is DFQATT and CDR2 SNEGSKA (reference sequence). The CDR3 loop reads CSAIKGAVNQPQHF.